Listed below are T cell receptor beta chains from one sample, sequenced in a study of cytomegalovirus exposure and HLA in healthy donors. Clones were sequenced by immunoSEQ multiplex PCR, and TCRdb holds only the in-frame ones, with some missing. The repertoire holds 100,000 to 150,000 clones, with roughly three quarters as singletons. Input material: PBMCs. Receptor source: a woman aged 25-40 years in good health and CMV-seronegative. Both conserved end residues are part of each CDR3. Fields, in order: CDR3 protein, J gene, V gene.

cdr3_aa: CASSYSHLNYGYTF; j_call: TRBJ1-2; v_call: TRBV6-6
cdr3_aa: CASSAGQGYGYTF; j_call: TRBJ1-2; v_call: TRBV7-2
cdr3_aa: CASSVTGLSYEQYF; j_call: TRBJ2-7; v_call: TRBV27
cdr3_aa: CASSLGGDGELFF; j_call: TRBJ2-2; v_call: TRBV7-3
cdr3_aa: CASSPVLRGGANVLTF; j_call: TRBJ2-6; v_call: TRBV5-4
cdr3_aa: CASIPDRGADTQYF; j_call: TRBJ2-3; v_call: TRBV6-1
cdr3_aa: CASSRTGVVDTQYF; j_call: TRBJ2-3; v_call: TRBV5-1
cdr3_aa: CASSESNGAFF; j_call: TRBJ1-1; v_call: TRBV10-1
cdr3_aa: CASSLGLNQPQHF; j_call: TRBJ1-5; v_call: TRBV7-2
cdr3_aa: CASSQVFGRAPYEQYF; j_call: TRBJ2-7; v_call: TRBV4-1
cdr3_aa: CASSVSGGAQETQYF; j_call: TRBJ2-5; v_call: TRBV9
cdr3_aa: CASSFGLYRGETQYF; j_call: TRBJ2-5; v_call: TRBV11-2
cdr3_aa: CASGLGRPTDTQYF; j_call: TRBJ2-3; v_call: TRBV12-5
cdr3_aa: CASSIGPGEDGYTF; j_call: TRBJ1-2; v_call: TRBV19
cdr3_aa: CASSPSLGGTGELFF; j_call: TRBJ2-2; v_call: TRBV18